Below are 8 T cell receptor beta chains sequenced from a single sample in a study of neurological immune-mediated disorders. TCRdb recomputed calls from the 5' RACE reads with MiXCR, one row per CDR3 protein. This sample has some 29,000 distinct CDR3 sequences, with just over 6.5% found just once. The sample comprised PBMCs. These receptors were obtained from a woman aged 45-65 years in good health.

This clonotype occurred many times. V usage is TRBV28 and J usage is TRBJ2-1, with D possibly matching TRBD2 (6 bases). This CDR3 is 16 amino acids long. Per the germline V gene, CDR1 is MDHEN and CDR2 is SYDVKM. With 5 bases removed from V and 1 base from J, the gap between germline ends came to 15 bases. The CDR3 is CASSESGGGSYNEQFF. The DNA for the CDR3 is TGTGCCAGCAGTGAGAGCGGAGGAGGGTCCTACAATGAGCAGTTCTTC. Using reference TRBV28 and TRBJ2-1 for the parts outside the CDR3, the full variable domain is DVKVTQSSRYLVKRTGEKVFLECVQDMDHENMFWYRQDPGLGLRLIYFSYDVKMKEKGDIPEGYSVSREKKERFSLILESASTNQTSMYLCASSESGGGSYNEQFFGPGTRLTVL.

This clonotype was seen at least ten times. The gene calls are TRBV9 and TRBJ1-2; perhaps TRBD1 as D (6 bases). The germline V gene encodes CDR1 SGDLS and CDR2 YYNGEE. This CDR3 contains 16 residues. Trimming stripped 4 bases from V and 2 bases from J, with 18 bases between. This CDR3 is CASSPRVGGANYGYTF. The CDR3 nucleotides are TGTGCCAGCAGCCCCAGAGTCGGGGGCGCAAACTATGGCTACACCTTC.

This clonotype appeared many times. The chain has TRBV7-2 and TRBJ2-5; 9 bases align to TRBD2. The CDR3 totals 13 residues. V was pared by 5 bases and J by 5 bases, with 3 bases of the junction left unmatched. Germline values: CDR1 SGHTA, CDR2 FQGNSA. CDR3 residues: CASSVSGSETQYF. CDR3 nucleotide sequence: TGTGCCAGCAGCGTTAGCGGGAGTGAGACCCAGTACTTC. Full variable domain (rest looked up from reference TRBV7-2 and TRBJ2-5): GAGVSQSPSNKVTEKGKDVELRCDPISGHTALYWYRQSLGQGLEFLIYFQGNSAPDKSGLPSDRFSAERTGGSVSTLTIQRTQQEDSAVYLCASSVSGSETQYFGPGTRLLVL.

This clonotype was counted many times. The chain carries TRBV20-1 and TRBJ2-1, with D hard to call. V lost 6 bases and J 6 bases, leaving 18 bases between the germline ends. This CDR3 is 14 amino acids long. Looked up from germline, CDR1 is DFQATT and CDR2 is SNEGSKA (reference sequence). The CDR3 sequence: CSAIAKWASNEQFF. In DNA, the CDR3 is TGCAGTGCAATCGCGAAATGGGCATCCAATGAGCAGTTCTTC.

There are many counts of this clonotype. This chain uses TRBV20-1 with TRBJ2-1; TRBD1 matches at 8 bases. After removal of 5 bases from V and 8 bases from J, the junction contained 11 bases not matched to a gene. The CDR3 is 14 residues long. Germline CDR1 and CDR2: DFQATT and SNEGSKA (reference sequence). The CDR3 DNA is TGCAGTGCTCCACACAGGGGGAAGAGTGATGAGCAGTTCTTC. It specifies CSAPHRGKSDEQFF.

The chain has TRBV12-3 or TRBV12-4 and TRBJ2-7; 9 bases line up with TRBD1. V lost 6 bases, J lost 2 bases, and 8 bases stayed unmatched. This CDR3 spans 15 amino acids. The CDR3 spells CASRPEQGAAYEQYF. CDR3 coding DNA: TGTGCCAGCAGACCGGAACAGGGGGCTGCCTACGAGCAGTACTTC.

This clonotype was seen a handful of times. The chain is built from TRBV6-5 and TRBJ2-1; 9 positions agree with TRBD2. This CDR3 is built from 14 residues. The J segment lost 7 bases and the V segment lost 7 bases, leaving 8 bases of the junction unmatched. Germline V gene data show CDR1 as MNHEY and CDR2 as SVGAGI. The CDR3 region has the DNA TGTGCCAGCAAACCGGGACTAGCATCAAATGAGCAGTTCTTC. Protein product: CASKPGLASNEQFF.

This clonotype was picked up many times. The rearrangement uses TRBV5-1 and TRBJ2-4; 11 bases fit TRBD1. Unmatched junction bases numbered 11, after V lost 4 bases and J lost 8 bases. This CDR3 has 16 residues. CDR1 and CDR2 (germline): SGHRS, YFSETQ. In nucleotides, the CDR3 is TGCGCCAGCAGCCTAGGACTTCCGGGACAGGGGGACATTCAGTACTTC. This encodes CASSLGLPGQGDIQYF.